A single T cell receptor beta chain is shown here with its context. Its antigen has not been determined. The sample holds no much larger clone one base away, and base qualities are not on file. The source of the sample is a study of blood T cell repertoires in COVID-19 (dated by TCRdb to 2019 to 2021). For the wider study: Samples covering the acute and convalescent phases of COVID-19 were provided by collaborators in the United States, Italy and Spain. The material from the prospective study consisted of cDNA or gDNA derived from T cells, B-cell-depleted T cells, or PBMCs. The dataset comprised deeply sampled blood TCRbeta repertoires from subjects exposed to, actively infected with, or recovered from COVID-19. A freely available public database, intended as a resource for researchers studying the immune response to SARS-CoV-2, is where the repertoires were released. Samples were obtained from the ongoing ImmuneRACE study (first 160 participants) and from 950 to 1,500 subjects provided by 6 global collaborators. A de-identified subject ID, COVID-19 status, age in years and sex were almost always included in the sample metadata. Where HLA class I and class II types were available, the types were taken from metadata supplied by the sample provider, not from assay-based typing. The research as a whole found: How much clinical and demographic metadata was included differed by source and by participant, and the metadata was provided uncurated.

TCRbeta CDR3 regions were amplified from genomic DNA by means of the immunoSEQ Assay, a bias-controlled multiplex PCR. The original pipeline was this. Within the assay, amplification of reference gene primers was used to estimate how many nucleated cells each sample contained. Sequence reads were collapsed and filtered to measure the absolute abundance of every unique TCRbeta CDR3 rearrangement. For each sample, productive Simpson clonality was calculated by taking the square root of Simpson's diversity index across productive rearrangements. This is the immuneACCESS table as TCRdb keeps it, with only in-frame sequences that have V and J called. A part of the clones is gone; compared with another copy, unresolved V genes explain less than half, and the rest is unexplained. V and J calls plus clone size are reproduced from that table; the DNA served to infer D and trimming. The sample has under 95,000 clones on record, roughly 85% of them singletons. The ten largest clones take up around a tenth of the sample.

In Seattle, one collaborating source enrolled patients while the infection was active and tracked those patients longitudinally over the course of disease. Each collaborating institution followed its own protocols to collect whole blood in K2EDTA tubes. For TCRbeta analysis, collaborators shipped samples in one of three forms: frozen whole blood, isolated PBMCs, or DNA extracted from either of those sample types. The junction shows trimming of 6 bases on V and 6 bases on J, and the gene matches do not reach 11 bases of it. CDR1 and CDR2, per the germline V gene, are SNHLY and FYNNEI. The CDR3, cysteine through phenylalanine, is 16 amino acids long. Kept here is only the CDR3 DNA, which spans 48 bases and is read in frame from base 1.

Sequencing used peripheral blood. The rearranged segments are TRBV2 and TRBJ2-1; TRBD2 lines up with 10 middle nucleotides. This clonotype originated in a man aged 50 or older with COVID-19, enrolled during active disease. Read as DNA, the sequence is TGTGCCAGCAGCCGGACTAGCGGTTGGGGTTCCAATGAGCAGTTCTTC. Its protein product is CASSRTSGWGSNEQFF.